The 31 T cell receptor beta chains presented below share a single source sample, sequenced in a study of T cells in Graves' hyperthyroidism and ophthalmopathy. Amplification of TCR beta CDR3 regions was performed using RNA transcripts as template. Initially, a first-round RT-PCR of the TCR CDR3 employed the HTBI primer set. TCRdb reprocessed the multiplex PCR reads via MiXCR and lists one record per CDR3 protein. The sample holds about 720,000 distinct CDR3 sequences, 15% to 20% seen once. Sequencing input: blood. All receptors come from a woman between 50 and 59 years old with Graves' hyperthyroidism that later progressed to Graves' ophthalmopathy.

This clonotype was recorded a few times. J is TRBJ2-5 and V is TRBV7-9, with D perhaps assigned TRBD1 or TRBD2 (5 bases each). The CDR3 totals 16 residues. The germline V gene has CDR1 SEHNR and CDR2 FQNEAQ (reference sequence). Trimming shortened V by 3 bases and J by 2 bases, and 16 bases separated the two germline ends. CDR3 bases: TGTGCCAGCAGCTTCAGGGACCACCCTTCTCAAGAGACCCAGTACTTC. Its protein product is CASSFRDHPSQETQYF.

This rearrangement joins TRBV2 to TRBJ2-2; 11 bases agree with TRBD1. The CDR3 has 16 residues. The J segment lost 3 bases and the V segment lost 8 bases, leaving 8 bases of the junction unmatched. Germline-derived CDR1 and CDR2 are SNHLY and FYNNEI. CDR3 protein: CASLDRGPVDTGELFF. Here the CDR3 DNA reads TGTGCCAGCCTGGACAGGGGGCCGGTGGACACCGGGGAGCTGTTTTTT.

This clonotype has only a few counts. The V and J genes are TRBV28 and TRBJ2-1, with D possibly TRBD2 on 6 matching bases. This CDR3 region has 15 residues. Trimming removed 4 bases at V and 3 bases at J, with 13 bases between. Germline-derived CDR1 and CDR2 are MDHEN and SYDVKM. In DNA, the CDR3 is TGTGCCAGCAGTTCAGTAGCGGCCGGCTACAATGAGCAGTTCTTC. It encodes CASSSVAAGYNEQFF.

Ten or more counts support this clonotype. The chain couples TRBV9 to TRBJ2-5; D not certain. This CDR3 is 15 amino acids long. V lost 0 bases and J 4 bases, leaving 13 bases between the germline ends. The V gene's germline CDR1 is SGDLS and CDR2 YYNGEE. The CDR3 DNA reads TGTGCCAGCAGCGTAGAAGGCACGTCCCGAGAGACCCAGTACTTC. Translating it yields CASSVEGTSRETQYF.

This clonotype was detected ten times or more. The V gene is TRBV2, the J gene TRBJ2-3, with TRBD2 identical over 11 bases. From germline, CDR1 is SNHLY and CDR2 FYNNEI. V gave up 6 bases and J gave up 1 base; unmatched junction bases: 15. The CDR3 is made up of 19 amino acids. CDR3 amino acids: CASRRRVSGGASRTDTQYF. The CDR3, as DNA: TGTGCCAGCAGGAGGAGGGTTAGCGGGGGGGCTTCCCGCACAGATACGCAGTATTTT.

This clonotype has only a few counts. This chain connects TRBV5-6 to TRBJ1-3; D perhaps matches TRBD1 (5 bases). CDR3 length: 17 residues. Trimming stripped 2 bases from V and 4 bases from J, with 19 bases between. Looked up from germline, CDR1 is SGHDT and CDR2 is YYEEEE. The CDR3 DNA reads TGTGCCAGCAGCTTTTTGATGGACGCTTGGGGGGGAAACACCATATATTTT. Translated: CASSFLMDAWGGNTIYF.

Comments on this clonotype: At one end the junction does not follow the germline gene, possibly because of a read error. The chain recombines TRBV5-1 with TRBJ1-1, with unresolved D. CDR1 and CDR2 (germline): SGHRS, YFSETQ. The CDR3 length is 11 residues. CDR3 nucleotide sequence: TGCGCCAGCAGCTTGGGATTCGAAGCTCTCTTT. Encoded protein: CASSLGFEALF.

This clonotype was found many times. The chain combines TRBV12-3 or TRBV12-4 with TRBJ1-6, with 11 bases aligning to TRBD1. The V segment lost 3 bases and the J segment 0 bases; nucleotides outside the gene matches: 4. The CDR3 sequence is 18 residues long. The CDR3 coding sequence is TGTGCCAGCAGTTTCCAGGGGACAGGGGGCTCCTATAATTCACCCCTCCACTTT. Translating it yields CASSFQGTGGSYNSPLHF.

This clonotype came up once. A much larger clone sits a single nucleotide away, making a read error possible. The chain links TRBV27 to TRBJ1-1, with 7 bases lining up with TRBD1. The trim removed 5 bases at V and 3 bases at J, leaving 15 bases unmatched. The length of the CDR3 is 17 residues. The germline V gene encodes CDR1 MNHEY and CDR2 SMNVEV (reference sequence). The CDR3 DNA follows: TGTGCCAGCAGTATCGTAGGGGGCGATCGATTGGACACTGAAGCTTTCTTT. Translation gives CASSIVGGDRLDTEAFF.

Comments on this clonotype: This sequence may be a read error, since a much larger clone differs from it by one base. V is TRBV3-1 and J is TRBJ1-5; a weak D match, TRBD1 (5 bases). V lost 1 base and J 4 bases, leaving 11 bases between the germline ends. Germline CDR1 is LGHDT and CDR2 is YNNKEL (reference sequence). The CDR3 covers 15 residues. The CDR3 coding sequence is TGTGCCAGCAGCCAAGGTGGCAGGGTAAATCAGCCCCAGCATTTT. It translates to CASSQGGRVNQPQHF.

This clonotype was seen repeatedly, ten times or more. The chain employs TRBV19 and TRBJ1-4; D is undetermined. V gave up 5 bases and J gave up 0 bases, with 7 bases separating them. This CDR3 contains 14 residues. Germline V lookup: CDR1 LNHDA, CDR2 SQIVND (reference sequence). The CDR3 is CASSRGPTNEKLFF. The CDR3 DNA sequence: TGTGCCAGTAGTCGCGGACCAACTAATGAAAAACTGTTTTTT.

This clonotype was detected many times. The chain carries TRBV3-1 and TRBJ1-2, with 7 bases aligning to TRBD1. The germline CDR1 and CDR2 sequences are LGHDT and YNNKEL (reference sequence). This CDR3 region has 13 residues. V shed 5 bases and J 4 bases; nucleotides not matched to a gene: 4. The CDR3: CASSGTGVYGYTF. The CDR3 coding sequence is TGTGCCAGCAGCGGAACAGGGGTCTATGGCTACACCTTC.

The chain couples TRBV20-1 to TRBJ2-1; D call uncertain. The CDR3 is 14 residues long. The V gene lost 6 bases and the J gene lost 0 bases, with 12 bases spanning the gap. Germline V CDR1 and CDR2: DFQATT, SNEGSKA (reference sequence). CDR3 nucleotides: TGCAGTGCGCCCCGGGCTAGCTCCTACAATGAGCAGTTCTTC. It translates to CSAPRASSYNEQFF.

The table lists this clonotype with a few counts. CDR3 in DNA: TGTGCCAGCGCCGGGACAGGGACGATATATGAAAAACTGTTTTTT. Encoded protein: CASAGTGTIYEKLFF. The rearrangement uses TRBV6-1 and TRBJ1-4, with 9 bases matching TRBD1. The germline gives CDR1 MNHNS, CDR2 SASEGT. The CDR3 covers 15 residues. Trimming took 8 bases from V and 6 from J; bases not matched to a gene: 10.

The J gene is TRBJ1-6, the V gene TRBV5-1; TRBD1 matches at 12 bases. Germline CDR1 SGHRS, CDR2 YFSETQ. J was trimmed by 9 bases and V by 4 bases; bases with no gene match: 17. The CDR3 totals 19 residues. The CDR3 here is CASSTGTGGASIKISPLHF. The CDR3 DNA reads as TGCGCCAGCAGCACCGGGACAGGGGGCGCGTCCATAAAAATTTCACCCCTCCACTTT.

This clonotype was seen a handful of times. This rearrangement joins TRBV7-9 to TRBJ1-5, with a possible D match to TRBD1 (6 bases). Germline-derived CDR1 and CDR2 are SEHNR and FQNEAQ (reference sequence). The CDR3 covers 15 residues. V shed 0 bases and J shed 8 bases, with 14 bases lying between them. In nucleotides, the CDR3 is TGTGCCAGCAGCTTAGCCACCCTTAGGGGGGAGCCCCAGCATTTT. Its translation is CASSLATLRGEPQHF.

The rearrangement joins TRBV20-1 to TRBJ1-2; 9 nucleotides line up with TRBD1. The CDR3 totals 14 residues. Looked up from germline, CDR1 is DFQATT and CDR2 is SNEGSKA (reference sequence). V trimming: 6 bases; J trimming: 4 bases; junction bases outside the gene matches: 9. The CDR3 nucleotides read TGCAGTGCCAGCGGGACAGGGATATCCTATGGCTACACCTTC. This gives the protein CSASGTGISYGYTF.

This clonotype was seen many times. The chain links TRBV13 to TRBJ2-1; D not resolved. Trimming removed 2 bases from V and 8 bases from J, with 7 bases in between. The CDR3 totals 12 residues. Germline-derived CDR1 and CDR2 are PRHDT and FYEKMQ (reference sequence). The CDR3 is CASSLQVHEQFF. The CDR3 DNA follows: TGTGCCAGCAGCTTACAGGTTCATGAGCAGTTCTTC.

This clonotype was counted many times. The chain uses TRBV19 and TRBJ1-1, with D maybe TRBD1 (5 bases). V dropped 5 bases and J dropped 1 base, with 14 bases sitting between them. The germline CDR1 and CDR2 sequences are LNHDA and SQIVND (reference sequence). CDR3 length: 15 amino acids. The chain's CDR3 is CASSPGTPGNTEAFF. The CDR3 DNA is TGTGCCAGTAGTCCCGGGACGCCAGGGAACACTGAAGCTTTCTTT.

This clonotype was seen ten or more times. The rearrangement joins TRBV18 to TRBJ2-1; D is uncertain. Germline V gene data show CDR1 as KGHSH and CDR2 as LQKENI. The CDR3 sequence is 13 residues long. V was clipped by 6 bases and J by 11 bases, with 17 bases between them. CDR3 coding DNA: TGTGCCAGCTCTCCCCCTTCGACCCAGCAGCAGTTCTTC. It codes for CASSPPSTQQQFF.

The chain recombines TRBV10-3 with TRBJ2-3, with a tentative D call TRBD2 (5 bases). Germline CDR1 and CDR2: ENHRY and SYGVKD. The V gene lost 2 bases and the J gene lost 0 bases, with 6 bases spanning the gap. This CDR3 has 14 residues. CDR3 nucleotides: TGTGCCATCAGTGAGGGAGGAAGCACAGATACGCAGTATTTT. Translating it yields CAISEGGSTDTQYF.

This chain connects TRBV7-2 to TRBJ2-5, with D possibly matching TRBD2 (5 bases). The germline CDR1 and CDR2 sequences are SGHTA and FQGNSA. Trimming left V 5 bases short and J 5 bases short, with 15 bases between. CDR3 length: 14 amino acids. DNA for the CDR3: TGTGCCAGCAGCGTACAGCGGATGCGGGAGACCCAGTACTTC. This sequence encodes CASSVQRMRETQYF.

The chain couples TRBV29-1 to TRBJ1-2, with 7 positions matching TRBD1. This CDR3 contains 13 residues. Germline assignment: CDR1 SQVTM and CDR2 ANQGSEA. V lost 7 bases and J lost 3; bases outside the gene matches: 8. CDR3 DNA: TGCAGCGCCGGACAGGCATCACACTATGGCTACACCTTC. It encodes CSAGQASHYGYTF.

The CDR3 reads CASSLTTYTDTQYF. The CDR3 DNA reads as TGTGCCAGCAGTTTGACTACCTACACAGATACGCAGTATTTT. V usage is TRBV27 and J usage is TRBJ2-3, with D possibly being TRBD2 (5 bases). The CDR3 totals 14 residues. CDR1 is MNHEY and CDR2 is SMNVEV in the germline V gene (reference sequence). V shed 3 bases and J shed 2 bases, with 9 bases lying between them.

This clonotype occurred many times. This sequence joins TRBV14 and TRBJ2-2; TRBD1 might be the D (5 bases). Trimming took 4 bases from V and 1 from J, leaving 10 bases between them. Germline assignment: CDR1 SGHDN and CDR2 FVKESK. The CDR3 covers 15 residues. The CDR3 DNA sequence: TGTGCCAGCAGCCTAGACAGCGAGAACACCGGGGAGCTGTTTTTT. It yields the protein CASSLDSENTGELFF.

This clonotype has at least ten counts. V is TRBV30 and J is TRBJ1-5; D remains unclear. Germline V gives CDR1 GTSNPN, CDR2 SVGIG (reference sequence). Trimming cost V 2 bases and J 3 bases, with 14 bases left between them. There are 15 residues in the CDR3. CDR3 nucleotide sequence: TGTGCCTGGAGTTCCCCCAACCATCTCAATCAGCCCCAGCATTTT. It encodes CAWSSPNHLNQPQHF. Based on the CDR3 plus reference TRBV30 and TRBJ1-5, the full variable domain is SQTIHQWPATLVQPVGSPLSLECTVEGTSNPNLYWYRQAAGRGLQLLFYSVGIGQISSEVPQNLSASRPQDRQFILSSKKLLLSDSGFYLCAWSSPNHLNQPQHFGDGTRLSIL.

Details on this clonotype: A much larger clonotype is one base distant, so this may be a read error. The chain couples TRBV12-3 or TRBV12-4 to TRBJ1-4, with no clear D. This CDR3 has 14 amino acids. The CDR3 here is CASSFHRLDGKRFF. The CDR3 DNA follows: TGTGCCAGCAGTTTCCACCGGCTCGACGGAAAACGGTTTTTT.

This clonotype has only a few counts. Given a much more abundant clone one base away, this may be a read error. V and J are TRBV12-3 or TRBV12-4 and TRBJ1-3; D is unresolved. This CDR3 spans 14 amino acids. Here the CDR3 reads CASSSTVSGNTTYF. In DNA, the CDR3 is TGTGCCAGCAGTTCGACGGTCTCTGGAAACACCACATATTTT.

In this sample, this clonotype turned up many times. The rearrangement joins TRBV5-1 to TRBJ2-2, with 8 bases that match TRBD2. The trim removed 5 bases at V and 4 bases at J, leaving 4 bases unmatched. The CDR3 totals 14 residues. Germline CDR1 and CDR2: SGHRS and YFSETQ. This CDR3 is CASRAGASTGELFF. The CDR3 nucleotides are TGCGCCAGCAGAGCGGGGGCGAGCACCGGGGAGCTGTTTTTT. The whole variable domain, remainder taken from reference TRBV5-1 and TRBJ2-2, is KAGVTQTPRYLIKTRGQQVTLSCSPISGHRSVSWYQQTPGQGLQFLFEYFSETQRNKGNFPGRFSGRQFSNSRSEMNVSTLELGDSALYLCASRAGASTGELFFGEGSRLTVL.

The rearrangement uses TRBV7-6 and TRBJ2-3, with D perhaps matching TRBD1 (5 bases). Germline V gives CDR1 SGHVS, CDR2 FNYEAQ. The CDR3 spans 15 residues. Trimming removed 1 base at V and 6 bases at J, with 14 bases between. CDR3 region: CASSLERGGEDTQYF. The CDR3 DNA reads as TGTGCCAGCAGCTTAGAAAGGGGCGGCGAGGATACGCAGTATTTT.

This clonotype has a count of ten or more. V is TRBV12-5 and J is TRBJ1-2; TRBD1 aligns across 7 bases. The CDR3 runs 14 residues. Germline V gene sequence: CDR1 LGHNT, CDR2 FRNRAP. Trimming at V came to 5 bases and at J to 2 bases, leaving 5 bases not matched to a gene. CDR3 in DNA: TGTGCTAGTGGTCCAGGGGGTCGGAACTATGGCTACACCTTC. Translation: CASGPGGRNYGYTF.